The 3 T cell receptor beta chains below were found in one sample sequenced in a study of glioma-infiltrating T cells after dendritic cell vaccination. Assay used: immunoSEQ multiplex PCR; TCRdb lists only in-frame clones, some missing. The data hold roughly 80,000 clones, with around nine tenths observed a single time. Time point indicated: after dendritic cell vaccination, including at tumor progression/relapse. The sample was blood, taken after dendritic cell vaccination. These receptors all come from a human donor with glioblastoma.

J is TRBJ2-7 and V is TRBV6-1; D perhaps matches TRBD1 (5 bases). In germline, CDR1 is MNHNS, CDR2 SASEGT. CDR3 length: 16 amino acids. V lost 0 bases and J lost 3, with 15 bases in between. The CDR3 coding sequence is TGTGCCAGCAGTGAAGCGGGGTGGCAGGGCGTCTACGAGCAGTACTTC. Amino acid sequence: CASSEAGWQGVYEQYF.

This chain connects TRBV5-1 to TRBJ2-2; D may be TRBD2 (6 bases). Germline values: CDR1 SGHRS, CDR2 YFSETQ. CDR3 length: 15 amino acids. The germline V and J ends were trimmed by 5 bases and 2 bases, with 13 bases remaining between them. The CDR3 DNA reads TGCGCCAGCAGTCGACCGGGAGCAAACACCGGGGAGCTGTTTTTT. It specifies CASSRPGANTGELFF. Drawing the rest from reference TRBV5-1 and TRBJ2-2, the complete variable domain is KAGVTQTPRYLIKTRGQQVTLSCSPISGHRSVSWYQQTPGQGLQFLFEYFSETQRNKGNFPGRFSGRQFSNSRSEMNVSTLELGDSALYLCASSRPGANTGELFFGEGSRLTVL.

This chain joins TRBV14 and TRBJ1-2; D is ambiguous. Trimming removed 3 bases from V and 2 bases from J, with 7 bases in between. The CDR3 runs to 13 residues. Germline V gene data show CDR1 as SGHDN and CDR2 as FVKESK. This chain's CDR3 is CASSQVVNYGYTF. CDR3 coding DNA: TGTGCCAGCAGCCAGGTAGTGAACTATGGCTACACCTTC. Supplemented by reference TRBV14 and TRBJ1-2, the full variable domain reads EAGVTQFPSHSVIEKGQTVTLRCDPISGHDNLYWYRRVMGKEIKFLLHFVKESKQDESGMPNNRFLAERTGGTYSTLKVQPAELEDSGVYFCASSQVVNYGYTFGSGTRLTVV.